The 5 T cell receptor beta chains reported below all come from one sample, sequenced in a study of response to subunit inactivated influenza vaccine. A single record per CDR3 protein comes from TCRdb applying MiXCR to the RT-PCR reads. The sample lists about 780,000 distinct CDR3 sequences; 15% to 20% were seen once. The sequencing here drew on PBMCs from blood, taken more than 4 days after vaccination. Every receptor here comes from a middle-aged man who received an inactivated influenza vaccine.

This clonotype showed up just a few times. CDR3 sequence: CASSPGLAATYEQYF. The CDR3, as DNA: TGCGCCAGCAGCCCAGGACTAGCGGCGACCTACGAGCAGTACTTC. The chain joins TRBV5-1 to TRBJ2-7; 10 bases map to TRBD2. J lost 2 bases, V lost 4 bases, and 6 bases had no gene match. Germline CDR1 reads SGHRS; CDR2 reads YFSETQ. The CDR3 runs to 15 residues.

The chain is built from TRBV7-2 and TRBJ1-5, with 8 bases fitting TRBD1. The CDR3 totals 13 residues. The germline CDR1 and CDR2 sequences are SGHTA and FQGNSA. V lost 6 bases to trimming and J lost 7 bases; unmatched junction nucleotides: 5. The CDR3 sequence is CASSRQGTQPQHF. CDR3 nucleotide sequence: TGTGCCAGCAGTAGACAGGGGACGCAGCCCCAGCATTTT.

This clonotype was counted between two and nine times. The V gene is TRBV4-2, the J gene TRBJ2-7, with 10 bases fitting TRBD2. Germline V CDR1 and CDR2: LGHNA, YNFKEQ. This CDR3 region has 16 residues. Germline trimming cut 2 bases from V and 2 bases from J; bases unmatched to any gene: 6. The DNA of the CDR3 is TGTGCCAGCAGCCAATCGACTAGCGGGCTACCCTACGAGCAGTACTTC. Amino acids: CASSQSTSGLPYEQYF.

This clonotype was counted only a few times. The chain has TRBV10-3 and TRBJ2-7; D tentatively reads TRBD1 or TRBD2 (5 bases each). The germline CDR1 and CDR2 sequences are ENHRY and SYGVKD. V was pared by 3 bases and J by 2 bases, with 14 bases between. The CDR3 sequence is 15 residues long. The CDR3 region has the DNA TGTGCCATCAGTGAATCCGGGACGGGTACCTACGAGCAGTACTTC. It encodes CAISESGTGTYEQYF.

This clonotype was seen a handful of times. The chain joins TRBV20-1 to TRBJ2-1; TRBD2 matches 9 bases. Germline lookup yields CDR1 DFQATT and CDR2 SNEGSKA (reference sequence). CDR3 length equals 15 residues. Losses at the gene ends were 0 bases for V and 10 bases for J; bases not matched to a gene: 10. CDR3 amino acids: CSARDGAGGPDEQFF. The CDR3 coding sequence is TGCAGTGCTAGAGATGGGGCGGGGGGGCCAGACGAGCAGTTCTTC.